This is a list of T cell receptor beta chains from one sample in a study of brain metastases from non-small cell lung cancer. TCRdb's table, derived via immunoSEQ multiplex PCR, lists solely in-frame clones and lacks some. In the table there are 7,500 to 10,000 clones, 85% of which are singletons. Sequenced material: primary lung tumor tissue. The receptors were sampled from a donor aged 40 or older with non-small cell lung cancer. Each CDR3 is given with its conserved first and last residue. Clone size is stated in some rows and not others, as once, few, many or a class when expanded.

clone_size j_call v_call cdr3_aa
- TRBJ2-7 TRBV19 CASSIGYEQYF
- TRBJ1-2 TRBV10-3 CAISGTGGGYTF
- TRBJ2-7 TRBV4-2 CASSQGDTAYEQYF
once TRBJ1-1 TRBV28 CASNQRGTEAFF
- TRBJ2-6 TRBV18 CASSPSGANVLTF
- TRBJ1-3 TRBV5-6 CASSFAYLGGNTIYF
- TRBJ1-2 TRBV5-4 CASSLDEGRYGYTF
- TRBJ2-3 TRBV4-2 CASSQSGGQGEADTQYF
- TRBJ2-3 TRBV7-2 CASSFRHYADTQYF
few TRBJ1-5 TRBV4-3 CASSQDSRGGSGQPQHF
- TRBJ1-6 TRBV30 CAWTLAGGNSPLHF
- TRBJ1-6 TRBV6-8 CASSQGLVESPLHF
- TRBJ1-5 TRBV10-2 CASGDPNQPQHF
few TRBJ2-1 TRBV28 CASTETGSGNEQFF
- TRBJ1-4 TRBV2 CASSLRTVREKLFF
once TRBJ1-1 TRBV19 CASSINRGASNTEAFF
- TRBJ1-1 TRBV11-2 CASGNYGVNTEAFF
- TRBJ1-1 TRBV28 CASGVPQGARNTEAFF
- TRBJ1-1 TRBV27 CASSLERGSLVF
- TRBJ1-1 TRBV6-5 CASRRGGAANTEAFF
- TRBJ2-5 TRBV4-3 CASSQAGQKETQYF
- TRBJ1-3 TRBV4-2 CASSQAEGGQRNTIYF
- TRBJ1-1 TRBV30 CAWNRDTEAFF
once TRBJ1-5 TRBV28 CASRYTGEDQPQHF
- TRBJ1-6 TRBV7-2 CASSRQNSPLHF
once TRBJ1-1 TRBV13 CASSLGRANTEAFF
- TRBJ1-2 TRBV19 CASSIGTRPGQGRGYTF
- TRBJ1-2 TRBV7-8 CASSRYPYGGANYGYTF
- TRBJ2-1 TRBV6-4 CASSDLPYNEQFF
once TRBJ1-1 TRBV12-3/TRBV12-4 CASSRQGNTEAFF
once TRBJ1-2 TRBV5-1 CASSWGSDAGYYGYTF
- TRBJ2-3 TRBV5-4 CASSSTSGGAERYF
- TRBJ2-7 TRBV3-1/TRBV3-2 CASSQDSAGDEQYF
- TRBJ1-3 TRBV12-3/TRBV12-4 CASSLFGGNTIYF
- TRBJ2-7 TRBV4-2 CASSQGDTAYEQYF
- TRBJ1-4 TRBV7-9 CASSFESVLGEKLFF
few TRBJ1-2 TRBV7-8 CASSLESGYGYTF
- TRBJ1-2 TRBV7-2 CASSLSGSYGYTF
- TRBJ1-1 TRBV4-2 CASSPGSGSTEAFF
- TRBJ1-4 TRBV3-1/TRBV3-2 CASSYRGGEKLFF
- TRBJ1-1 TRBV21-1 CASSKGWLRMNTEAFF
- TRBJ2-2 TRBV7-6 CASSPVPLAGYNTGELFF
- TRBJ1-4 TRBV7-2 CASSSDPGTGEKLFF
- TRBJ2-2 TRBV4-3 CASSHGAIRGATGELFF
- TRBJ2-5 TRBV9 CASSPVREGTQYF
- TRBJ2-5 TRBV19 CASSRDRGVEETQYF
- TRBJ2-2 TRBV10-3 CAISTGNRNTGELFF
- TRBJ1-1 TRBV5-5 CASSLEGLDTEAFF
- TRBJ1-2 TRBV7-9 CASSLSDLYTF
once TRBJ1-6 TRBV18 CASSPPVSPLHF
- TRBJ2-7 TRBV29-1 CSVVISYEQYF
- TRBJ2-3 TRBV7-2 CASSLGVAGGTDTQYF
- TRBJ1-1 TRBV30 CAWSRGRFTEAFF
- TRBJ1-1 TRBV6-5 CASSKRDRPNTEAFF
once TRBJ1-2 TRBV10-3 CAIGVQGVHGYTF